Sequencing of this T cell receptor beta chain was carried out in a study of T-cell memory formation after mild COVID-19. Findings and caveats of the study: Later expanders leaned CD4+, whereas clones that contracted between day 15 and 85 were balanced CD4/CD8. Mainly in CM and EM were contracting CD4+ clones; CD8+ were in EMRA. Pre-infection memory carried some responding clones, suggesting that cross-reactive memory joined.

MiXCR was run by TCRdb on the 5' RACE reads, yielding one entry per CDR3 protein. The sample has about 400,000 distinct CDR3 sequences, approximately 15% seen once. The germline gives CDR1 LNHDA, CDR2 SQIVND (reference sequence). This CDR3 has 15 residues. On this clonotype itself: Its antigen remains unidentified.

The sequenced sample was PBMCs or a T cell subset sorted from them (not recorded which). This rearrangement joins TRBV19 to TRBJ1-2; 9 bases are shared with TRBD1. This receptor was identified in a man aged 18 to 29 who had mild COVID-19 (a few samples of this study predate the infection). Cell type and time point are not known. DNA for the CDR3: TGTGCAATCAGGACAGGGGCGACCTCCCCCTATGGCTACACCTTC. It is translated as CAIRTGATSPYGYTF.